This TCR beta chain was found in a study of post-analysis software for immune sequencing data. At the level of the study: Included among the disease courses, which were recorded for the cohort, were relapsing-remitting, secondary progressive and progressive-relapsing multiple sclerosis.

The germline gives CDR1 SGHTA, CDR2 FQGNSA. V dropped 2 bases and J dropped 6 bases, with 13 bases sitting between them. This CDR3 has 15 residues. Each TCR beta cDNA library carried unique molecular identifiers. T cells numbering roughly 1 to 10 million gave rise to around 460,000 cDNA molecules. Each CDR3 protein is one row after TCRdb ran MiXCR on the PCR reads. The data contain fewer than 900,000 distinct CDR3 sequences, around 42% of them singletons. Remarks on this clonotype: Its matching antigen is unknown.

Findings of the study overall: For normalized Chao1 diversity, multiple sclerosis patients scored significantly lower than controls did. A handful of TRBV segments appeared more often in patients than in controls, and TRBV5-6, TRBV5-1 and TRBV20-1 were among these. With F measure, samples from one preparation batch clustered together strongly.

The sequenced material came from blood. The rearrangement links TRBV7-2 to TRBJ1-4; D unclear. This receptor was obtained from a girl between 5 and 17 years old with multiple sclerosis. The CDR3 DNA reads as TGTGCCAGCAGCTTAACCCCTTCGGGTTATGAAAAACTGTTTTTT. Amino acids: CASSLTPSGYEKLFF.